Each of the 23 T cell receptor beta chains below was sequenced from the same sample in a study of CD8+CD57+ T cells in acquired aplastic anemia. Genomic DNA served as template for TCR beta VDJ and CDR3 profiling. TCRdb itself ran the reads through MiXCR, one entry per CDR3 protein. The sample includes 150,000 to 200,000 distinct CDR3 sequences, almost 50% of them seen just once. Sequenced patients had shown CD8+CD57+ cell expansion by flow cytometry. Material: sorted CD4+, CD8+, or CD8+CD57+ T cells (not recorded which) from PBMCs. These receptors were obtained from a human donor with aplastic anemia.

The chain recombines TRBV7-9 with TRBJ2-7; D unresolved. Trimming left V 3 bases short and J 6 bases short, with 9 bases between. Germline V CDR1 and CDR2: SEHNR, FQNEAQ (reference sequence). This CDR3 has 12 residues. CDR3 DNA sequence: TGTGCCAGCAGCTTCTCAAGAAGCGAGCAGTACTTC. Translation gives CASSFSRSEQYF.

This clonotype was recorded at least ten times. J is TRBJ1-5 and V is TRBV19; D might be TRBD1 (5 bases). The CDR3 is made up of 16 amino acids. Germline V gives CDR1 LNHDA, CDR2 SQIVND (reference sequence). V lost 5 bases and J lost 3, with 17 bases in between. The CDR3: CASSPTDGGNNQPQHF. In DNA, the CDR3 is TGTGCCAGTAGTCCAACGGACGGGGGGAACAATCAGCCCCAGCATTTT.

The CDR3 here is CATSKAQGGETQYF. CDR3 coding DNA: TGTGCCACCAGCAAAGCTCAGGGGGGAGAGACCCAGTACTTC. The chain is built from TRBV15 and TRBJ2-5; a weak D match, TRBD1 (7 bases). Trimming removed 4 bases at V and 4 bases at J, with 13 bases between. The CDR3 loop spans 14 amino acids. Germline values: CDR1 LNHNV, CDR2 YYDKDF (reference sequence). Combining the CDR3 with reference TRBV15 and TRBJ2-5 gives the whole variable domain DAMVIQNPRYQVTQFGKPVTLSCSQTLNHNVMYWYQQKSSQAPKLLFHYYDKDFNNEADTPDNFQSRRPNTSFCFLDIRSPGLGDTAMYLCATSKAQGGETQYFGPGTRLLVL.

The J gene is TRBJ2-7, the V gene TRBV6-1; 8 nucleotides line up with TRBD2. The CDR3 consists of 13 residues. J gave up 5 bases and V 6 bases, and 6 bases lay outside the gene matches. CDR1 and CDR2 from the germline V gene are MNHNS and SASEGT. Written as DNA, the CDR3 is TGTGCCAGCAGGTTAGCGGGAAGCCACGAGCAGTACTTC. Its protein product is CASRLAGSHEQYF.

The chain uses TRBV18 and TRBJ2-2; D may be TRBD1 (6 bases). Germline V lookup: CDR1 KGHSH, CDR2 LQKENI. Trimming removed 8 bases from V and 10 bases from J, with 14 bases in between. This CDR3 is 12 amino acids long. The CDR3 here is CASSVDRPELFF. In nucleotides, the CDR3 is TGTGCCAGCAGCGTTGACAGGCCGGAGCTGTTTTTT.

The table lists this clonotype with many counts. J is TRBJ1-2 and V is TRBV5-4, with D perhaps matching TRBD1 (6 bases). Trimming stripped 4 bases from V and 6 bases from J, with 10 bases between. The length of the CDR3 is 12 residues. Germline loops: CDR1 SGHNT, CDR2 YYREEE (reference sequence). CDR3: CASSRDRNGYTF. The DNA for the CDR3 is TGTGCCAGCAGCCGCGACAGGAATGGCTACACCTTC.

This clonotype was counted at least ten times. In DNA form, the CDR3 reads TGTGCCAGCAGTTACGGGGGAACCTACGAGCAGTACTTC. It yields the protein CASSYGGTYEQYF. The genes are TRBV2 and TRBJ2-7; TRBD2 might be the D (6 bases). CDR1 is SNHLY and CDR2 is FYNNEI in the germline V gene. The V and J ends lost 5 bases and 2 bases respectively, with 10 bases between them. The CDR3 has 13 residues.

The genes are TRBV7-9 and TRBJ2-7; possible D gene TRBD1, 6 bases. The CDR3 is 12 residues long. Germline lookup yields CDR1 SEHNR and CDR2 FQNEAQ (reference sequence). V was shortened by 7 bases and J by 2 bases, with 9 bases between the two germline ends. As DNA, the CDR3 is TGTGCCAGCAAAGGGACAACCTACGAGCAGTACTTC. Translating gives CASKGTTYEQYF.

In its sample, this clonotype was seen a few times. The genes are TRBV18 and TRBJ1-6; D is uncertain. This CDR3 spans 16 amino acids. V lost 2 bases, J lost 6 bases, and 14 bases lay in between. Per the germline V gene, CDR1 is KGHSH and CDR2 is LQKENI. CDR3 sequence (DNA): TGTGCCAGCTCACCAGTCGCGGGAATTTTTAATTCACCCCTCCACTTT. This translates into CASSPVAGIFNSPLHF.

A few counts support this clonotype. The J gene is TRBJ1-1, the V gene TRBV15; D is uncertain. Germline V gene sequence: CDR1 LNHNV, CDR2 YYDKDF (reference sequence). V lost 1 base and J lost 4, with 1 base in between. The CDR3 has 11 amino acids. The CDR3 loop is CATSRVTEAFF. The CDR3 DNA is TGTGCCACCAGCAGAGTCACTGAAGCTTTCTTT.

The genes are TRBV20-1 and TRBJ2-1, with TRBD2 identical over 14 bases. The V and J ends lost 6 bases and 8 bases, in that order; junction bases with no gene match: 3. The V gene's germline CDR1 is DFQATT and CDR2 SNEGSKA (reference sequence). The CDR3 covers 13 residues. CDR3 in DNA: TGCAGTGCGCGACTAGCGGGGGGGCATGAGCAGTTCTTC. It translates to CSARLAGGHEQFF.

The CDR3 DNA is TGTGCCACCAGTGATTTTGGGTCGGATTTGACTCAGTTCTTC. Its translation is CATSDFGSDLTQFF. This chain links TRBV24-1 with TRBJ2-1; D unclear. Germline V gene data show CDR1 as KGHDR and CDR2 as SFDVKD. This CDR3 region has 14 residues. The V end was cut by 1 base, the J end by 13 bases, with 16 bases between.

The V call is TRBV18, the J call TRBJ1-1; tentative D call: TRBD1 (5 bases). The CDR3 loop spans 13 amino acids. V gave up 11 bases and J gave up 0 bases, with 13 bases separating them. Germline assignment: CDR1 KGHSH and CDR2 LQKENI. For the CDR3, the DNA is TGTGCCTTCTCGGGACCGATGAACACTGAAGCTTTCTTT. It is translated as CAFSGPMNTEAFF.

This chain uses TRBV7-2 with TRBJ2-3, with D uncertain. The germline CDR1 and CDR2 sequences are SGHTA and FQGNSA. This CDR3 has 12 residues. V shed 0 bases and J shed 7 bases, with 5 bases lying between them. DNA of the CDR3: TGTGCCAGCAGCTTAGCCCTCCATACGCAGTATTTT. Amino acids: CASSLALHTQYF.

This clonotype was seen ten or more times. CDR3 sequence reads: CSSRSGTATNEKLFF. CDR3 nucleotide sequence: TGCAGTTCAAGGTCCGGGACAGCAACTAATGAAAAACTGTTTTTT. The V gene is TRBV20-1, the J gene TRBJ1-4; 7 bases line up with TRBD1. V was clipped by 8 bases and J by 0 bases; unmatched bases: 9. Looked up from germline, CDR1 is DFQATT and CDR2 is SNEGSKA (reference sequence). This CDR3 is built from 15 residues.

This chain joins TRBV19 and TRBJ2-5, with 11 bases that match TRBD2. The V gene's germline CDR1 is LNHDA and CDR2 SQIVND (reference sequence). After removal of 6 bases from V and 4 bases from J, the junction contained 4 bases not matched to a gene. The CDR3 is 14 residues long. The CDR3 sequence is CASRSSGGRETQYF. CDR3 bases: TGTGCCAGTAGGTCTAGCGGGGGGAGAGAGACCCAGTACTTC. The full variable domain, completed using reference TRBV19 and TRBJ2-5, is DGGITQSPKYLFRKEGQNVTLSCEQNLNHDAMYWYRQDPGQGLRLIYYSQIVNDFQKGDIAEGYSVSREKKESFPLTVTSAQKNPTAFYLCASRSSGGRETQYFGPGTRLLVL.

The chain uses TRBV10-1 and TRBJ2-7; 11 bases map to TRBD1. CDR3 size: 16 residues. Trimming at V came to 6 bases and at J to 0 bases, leaving 7 bases not matched to a gene. Germline lookup yields CDR1 WNHNN and CDR2 SYGVQD (reference sequence). The CDR3: CASSGPGTGGSYEQYF. For the CDR3, the DNA is TGCGCCAGCAGCGGCCCAGGGACAGGGGGCTCCTACGAGCAGTACTTC.

This clonotype has at least ten counts. V is TRBV6-6 and J is TRBJ1-1; D unresolved. The CDR3 runs to 14 residues. The V and J ends lost 2 bases and 0 bases respectively, with 7 bases between them. CDR1 is MNHNY and CDR2 is SVGAGI in the germline V gene (reference sequence). As DNA, the CDR3 is TGTGCCAGCAGTTACGAGAGCATGAACACTGAAGCTTTCTTT. It specifies CASSYESMNTEAFF.

The chain uses TRBV28 and TRBJ1-3; unclear D gene. This CDR3 spans 12 amino acids. The ends were cut back, 3 bases at V and 12 bases at J, with 12 bases in the middle. Per the germline V gene, CDR1 is MDHEN and CDR2 is SYDVKM. The CDR3 DNA reads as TGTGCCAGCAGTTTCGGCGTTCTCAACATATATTTT. It codes for CASSFGVLNIYF.

This clonotype has a count of ten or more. The V gene is TRBV4-2, the J gene TRBJ2-7; D perhaps matches TRBD1 (5 bases). The CDR3 spans 15 residues. The germline V gene has CDR1 LGHNA and CDR2 YNFKEQ. The V gene lost 1 base and the J gene lost 7 bases, with 17 bases spanning the gap. CDR3 nucleotide sequence: TGTGCCAGCAGCCAAGGTAGGGCAGGGAAGGAGGAGCAGTACTTC. This codes for CASSQGRAGKEEQYF.

The J gene is TRBJ2-3, the V gene TRBV11-2; TRBD2 matches at 9 bases. The V segment lost 1 base and the J segment 0 bases; nucleotides outside the gene matches: 5. The CDR3 has 17 residues. Germline V gives CDR1 SGHAT, CDR2 FQNNGV. The CDR3 protein is CASSLGASGTSTDTQYF. As DNA, the CDR3 is TGTGCCAGCAGCTTAGGGGCTAGCGGGACAAGCACAGATACGCAGTATTTT. Variable domain in full (rest from reference TRBV11-2 and TRBJ2-3): EAGVAQSPRYKIIEKRQSVAFWCNPISGHATLYWYQQILGQGPKLLIQFQNNGVVDDSQLPKDRFSAERLKGVDSTLKIQPAKLEDSAVYLCASSLGASGTSTDTQYFGPGTRLTVL.

This clonotype was detected ten times or more. The chain has TRBV4-2 and TRBJ2-7; 7 nucleotides match TRBD2. Germline V gene sequence: CDR1 LGHNA, CDR2 YNFKEQ. This CDR3 region has 17 residues. Trimming took 0 bases from V and 3 from J; bases not matched to a gene: 11. The CDR3 DNA reads as TGTGCCAGCAGCCAAGAGCCCCCGGGGGGAACTTACTACGAGCAGTACTTC. Translation gives CASSQEPPGGTYYEQYF.

This clonotype occurred a few times. The chain joins TRBV2 to TRBJ1-6; D gene uncertain. Trimming removed 4 bases from V and 10 bases from J, with 14 bases in between. This CDR3 contains 14 residues. CDR1 and CDR2 from the germline V gene are SNHLY and FYNNEI. The CDR3 nucleotides are TGTGCCAGCAGTGTAGGCAGGCTGGGGTCACCCCTCCACTTT. As protein: CASSVGRLGSPLHF.